The rows below give T cell receptor beta chains drawn from one sample of a study of shared clonotypes between healthy human individuals. Data came from immunoSEQ multiplex PCR; TCRdb stores just in-frame clones and leaves some out. Seen here are some 2,100,000 clones, more than 90% observed once, and the top ten hold around 0.13%. The sample comprised naive CD4+ T cells sorted from blood. These receptors came from a man between 18 and 29 years old in good health. Each CDR3 is given with its conserved first and last residue. A D gene is named only where the DNA matches it firmly. Rows may omit the clone size; those that give it use once, few, many or a size class.

>TRBV6-5|-|-|TRBJ2-3
CASSYRQGTDTQYF
TGTGCCAGCAGTTACCGGCAGGGTACAGATACGCAGTATTTT
>TRBV6-5|-|-|TRBJ1-2
CASSYSAGGFGYTF
TGTGCCAGCAGTTACTCGGCGGGAGGGTTTGGCTACACCTTC
>TRBV6-1|TRBD1|-|TRBJ2-2
CASSYRGLVAGELFF
TGTGCCAGCTCATACAGGGGGCTAGTAGCCGGGGAGCTGTTTTTT
>TRBV29-1|-|few|TRBJ1-4
CSVAQLNEKLFF
TGCAGCGTTGCCCAGCTTAATGAAAAACTGTTTTTT
>TRBV30|TRBD1|-|TRBJ2-7
CAWSVRGTGIYEQYF
TGTGCCTGGAGTGTACGGGGGACAGGGATCTACGAGCAGTACTTC
>TRBV7-2|TRBD1|-|TRBJ2-7
CASSQGLGQGGGEQYF
TGTGCCAGCAGCCAAGGCCTCGGACAGGGGGGTGGCGAGCAGTACTTC
>TRBV6-5|-|-|TRBJ2-1
CASHGGRSSYNEQFF
TGTGCCAGCCACGGAGGTAGAAGCTCCTACAATGAGCAGTTCTTC
>TRBV18|-|-|TRBJ1-5
CASSPEVGQPQHF
TGTGCCAGCTCACCCGAGGTGGGTCAGCCCCAGCATTTT
>TRBV13|-|-|TRBJ2-3
CASSLGSGRTDTQYF
TGTGCCAGCAGCTTAGGAAGCGGACGCACAGATACGCAGTATTTT
>TRBV28|-|-|TRBJ1-4
CASSFAARKLFF
TGTGCCAGCAGTTTTGCAGCTAGAAAACTGTTTTTT
>TRBV7-2|-|once|TRBJ1-5
CASSGTDFQPQHF
TGTGCCAGCAGCGGGACTGATTTTCAGCCCCAGCATTTT
>TRBV2|-|-|TRBJ2-5
CASNHEVGAGETQYF
TGTGCCAGCAATCATGAAGTAGGGGCCGGGGAGACCCAGTACTTC
>TRBV2|TRBD1|-|TRBJ2-7
CASWDRGVTYEQYF
TGTGCCAGTTGGGACAGGGGCGTTACCTACGAGCAGTACTTC
>TRBV5-1|-|-|TRBJ2-3
CASSLQGFGGTDTQYF
TGCGCCAGCAGCCTACAGGGATTTGGTGGGACAGATACGCAGTATTTT
>TRBV7-8|TRBD2|-|TRBJ2-3
CASSLAGVNTDTQYF
TGTGCCAGCAGCCTAGCGGGAGTGAACACAGATACGCAGTATTTT
>TRBV5-1|-|-|TRBJ2-6
CASSPGWYRTPSGANVLTF
TGCGCCAGCAGCCCTGGTTGGTATCGAACACCCTCTGGGGCCAACGTCCTGACTTTC
>TRBV2|-|-|TRBJ1-3
CASSDRANTIYF
TGTGCCAGCAGTGACAGGGCGAACACCATATATTTT
>TRBV10-3|-|-|TRBJ1-1
CAIRGTGGNTEAFF
TGTGCCATCAGGGGAACAGGAGGGAACACTGAAGCTTTCTTT
>TRBV9|-|once|TRBJ2-5
CASSDPGGSRLYF
TGTGCCAGCAGCGACCCCGGAGGGTCTCGGCTGTACTTC
>TRBV15|-|-|TRBJ1-3
CATSRDGAFSGNTIYF
TGTGCCACCAGCAGAGACGGGGCGTTCTCTGGAAACACCATATATTTT
>TRBV27|-|-|TRBJ2-7
CASSLGASRYEQYF
TGTGCCAGCAGTTTGGGGGCCTCCAGGTACGAGCAGTACTTC
>TRBV5-1|-|-|TRBJ2-1
CASSFGITGDEQFF
TGCGCCAGCAGCTTTGGCATCACTGGCGATGAGCAGTTCTTC
>TRBV9|TRBD2|-|TRBJ2-1
CASSVISGTADEQFF
TGTGCCAGCAGCGTGATTAGCGGGACTGCTGATGAGCAGTTCTTC
>TRBV5-1|-|-|TRBJ2-7
CASSLVPYATAYEQYF
TGCGCCAGCAGCTTGGTTCCCTACGCAACCGCCTACGAGCAGTACTTC
>TRBV4-3|-|-|TRBJ2-2
CASSQEGIETGELFF
TGCGCCAGCAGCCAAGAAGGGATCGAGACCGGGGAGCTGTTTTTT
>TRBV19|TRBD1|-|TRBJ2-1
CASSRTGGNEQFF
TGTGCCAGTAGCCGGACAGGGGGGAATGAGCAGTTCTTC
>TRBV27|-|-|TRBJ1-4
CASKDGGGSNEKLFF
TGTGCCAGCAAAGACGGCGGGGGGTCTAATGAAAAACTGTTTTTT
>TRBV6-6|-|-|TRBJ2-1
CASSYRLDEQFF
TGTGCCAGCAGTTACCGTTTAGATGAGCAGTTCTTC
>TRBV5-4|-|-|TRBJ2-3
CASSLTGPASDTQYF
TGTGCCAGCAGCTTAACGGGGCCTGCATCAGATACGCAGTATTTT
>TRBV7-2|TRBD2|-|TRBJ2-5
CASSLHGGVQETQYF
TGTGCCAGCAGCTTACATGGGGGGGTCCAAGAGACCCAGTACTTC
>TRBV5-1|-|-|TRBJ2-5
CASSLSWGKETQYF
TGCGCCAGCAGCTTGTCATGGGGAAAGGAGACCCAGTACTTC
>TRBV18|-|-|TRBJ1-1
CASSPVRGTEAFF
TGTGCCAGCTCACCAGTAAGGGGCACTGAAGCTTTCTTT
>TRBV7-3|-|-|TRBJ2-3
CASSLGGLTDTQYF
TGTGCCAGCAGCTTGGGGGGCCTCACAGATACGCAGTATTTT
>TRBV6-1|TRBD1|-|TRBJ2-7
CASRPGQGITYEQYF
TGTGCCAGCCGACCGGGACAGGGGATTACCTACGAGCAGTACTTC
>TRBV27|TRBD2|-|TRBJ2-1
CASSSGLLAGIYNEQFF
TGTGCCAGCAGTTCGGGGCTACTAGCGGGGATTTACAATGAGCAGTTCTTC
>TRBV6-1|TRBD2|-|TRBJ2-2
CASSDLAGGDTGELFF
TGTGCCAGCAGTGATCTAGCGGGGGGAGACACCGGGGAGCTGTTTTTT
>TRBV4-1|-|-|TRBJ2-2
CASSLENPALGTGELFF
TGCGCCAGCAGCCTGGAGAATCCGGCCTTGGGAACCGGGGAGCTGTTTTTT
>TRBV19|TRBD1|-|TRBJ1-5
CASRIQGNQPQHF
TGTGCCAGTAGGATACAGGGGAATCAGCCCCAGCATTTT
>TRBV11-2|-|once|TRBJ1-2
CASSLDGRVYGYTF
TGTGCCAGCAGCTTAGACGGACGTGTCTATGGCTACACCTTC
>TRBV7-2|-|-|TRBJ2-5
CASSLVGRLGETQYF
TGTGCCAGCAGCTTAGTTGGTAGATTAGGGGAGACCCAGTACTTC
>TRBV6-6|-|once|TRBJ1-1
CASSKQDNTEAFF
TGTGCCAGCAGCAAACAGGACAACACTGAAGCTTTCTTT
>TRBV9|TRBD2|-|TRBJ2-2
CASSVDSGTSGRASGNTGELFF
TGTGCCAGCAGCGTGGACTCCGGGACTAGCGGGAGGGCCAGCGGGAACACCGGGGAGCTGTTTTTT
>TRBV7-8|TRBD2|-|TRBJ2-3
CASSLGAGGSTDTQYF
TGTGCCAGCAGCTTAGGAGCGGGAGGGAGCACAGATACGCAGTATTTT
>TRBV9|TRBD2|once|TRBJ2-3
CASSVGTSGGLSTDTQYF
TGTGCCAGCAGCGTAGGGACTAGCGGGGGCCTTAGCACAGATACGCAGTATTTT
>TRBV6-5|TRBD2|-|TRBJ2-7
CASTRGRGMYEQYF
TGTGCCAGCACCCGCGGGAGGGGAATGTACGAGCAGTACTTC
>TRBV9|TRBD2|-|TRBJ2-5
CASSPPGSRGRAAETQYF
TGTGCCAGCAGCCCACCCGGGAGTCGCGGGAGGGCCGCAGAGACCCAGTACTTC
>TRBV7-2|-|-|TRBJ2-5
CASSPRDKRQETQYF
TGTGCCAGCAGCCCACGGGACAAAAGGCAAGAGACCCAGTACTTC
>TRBV6-1|TRBD2|-|TRBJ2-1
CASSASLAGTSSYNEQFF
TGTGCCAGCAGTGCCTCACTAGCGGGAACGAGCTCCTACAATGAGCAGTTCTTC
>TRBV5-1|-|-|TRBJ1-5
CASSLEGGDQPQHF
TGCGCCAGCAGCTTGGAGGGGGGCGACCAGCCCCAGCATTTT
>TRBV7-8|TRBD1|-|TRBJ1-6
CASSLRTGFLQNSPLHF
TGTGCCAGCAGCTTAAGGACAGGGTTCCTCCAAAACTCACCCCTCCACTTT
>TRBV6-5|-|-|TRBJ2-7
CASSYRTGHYEQYF
TGTGCCAGCAGTTACCGTACAGGGCACTACGAGCAGTACTTC
>TRBV30|-|-|TRBJ2-3
CAWSQGQGLLDTQYF
TGTGCCTGGAGTCAGGGGCAGGGTCTTTTGGATACGCAGTATTTT
>TRBV19|-|-|TRBJ1-4
CASSLSGQPVNEKLFF
TGTGCCAGTAGCCTATCTGGACAGCCAGTTAATGAAAAACTGTTTTTT
>TRBV18|-|once|TRBJ2-5
CASSPPGLQETQYF
TGTGCCAGCTCACCACCGGGACTGCAAGAGACCCAGTACTTC
>TRBV6-5|TRBD1|-|TRBJ1-5
CASSPGQVYQPQHF
TGTGCCAGCAGTCCAGGACAGGTCTATCAGCCCCAGCATTTT
>TRBV6-1|-|once|TRBJ1-4
CASSRVRGNEKLFF
TGTGCCAGCAGCAGGGTTAGGGGTAATGAAAAACTGTTTTTT
>TRBV27|-|-|TRBJ2-1
CASQGRQNNEQFF
TGTGCCAGCCAGGGACGGCAGAACAATGAGCAGTTCTTC
>TRBV2|-|-|TRBJ2-2
CASSESTGELFF
TGTGCCAGCAGTGAAAGCACCGGGGAGCTGTTTTTT
>TRBV5-1|-|-|TRBJ2-1
CASSFDSSSYNEQFF
TGCGCCAGCAGCTTCGACTCCAGCTCCTACAATGAGCAGTTCTTC